This entry concerns a single TCR beta chain. Its cognate antigen is unknown. The sample comes from a study of cytomegalovirus exposure and HLA in healthy donors. Study background: Prior work identified under 130 million unique TCR beta sequences in roughly 190 million T cells. General study points: Some public TCRs appeared in many individuals, while most sequences were rare.

Primers: 60 Vbeta forward and 13 Jbeta reverse. Here immunoSEQ multiplex PCR was the method, and the copy in TCRdb shows in-frame clones only, minus some. The data contain 110,000 or so clones, roughly 80% of them singletons. Trimming took off 4 bases at V and 7 bases at J, with 8 bases between the two ends. CDR3 length equals 12 residues. CDR1 and CDR2 from the germline V gene are SEHNR and FQNEAQ (reference sequence). The rearrangement links TRBV7-9 to TRBJ1-5, with D unclear. The receptor comes from a man in his fifties or sixties in good health and CMV-seropositive. The material sequenced was PBMCs. CDR3 in DNA: TGTGCCAGCAGCTCCGGGGAACAGCCCCAGCATTTT. It is translated as CASSSGEQPQHF.